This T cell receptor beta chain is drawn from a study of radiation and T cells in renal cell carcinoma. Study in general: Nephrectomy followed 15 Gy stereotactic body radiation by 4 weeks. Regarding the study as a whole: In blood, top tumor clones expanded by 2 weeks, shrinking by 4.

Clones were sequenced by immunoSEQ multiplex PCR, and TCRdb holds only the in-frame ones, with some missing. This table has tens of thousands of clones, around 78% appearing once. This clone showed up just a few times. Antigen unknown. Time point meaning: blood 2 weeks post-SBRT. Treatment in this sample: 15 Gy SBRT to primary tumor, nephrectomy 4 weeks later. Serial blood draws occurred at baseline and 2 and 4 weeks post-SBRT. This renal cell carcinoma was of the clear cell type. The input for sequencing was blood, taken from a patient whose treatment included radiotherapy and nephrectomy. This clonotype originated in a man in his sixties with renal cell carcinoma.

The CDR3 DNA reads as TGCGCCAGCAGCCTAAACCGCTTAACAGGGGGCATCGGGGAGCTGTTTTTT. Its protein product is CASSLNRLTGGIGELFF. The chain employs TRBV5-1 and TRBJ2-2, with TRBD1 matching 9 bases. The germline V gene has CDR1 SGHRS and CDR2 YFSETQ. Trimming cost V 4 bases and J 7 bases; bases outside gene matches: 14. There are 17 residues in the CDR3.